A single sample is the source of the 19 T cell receptor beta chains below, sequenced in a study of regulatory T cells in long-lasting Graves disease. Time point defined: newly diagnosed GD, antithyroid drugs for less than 3 months. RNA isolated from PBMCs was used to make the TCR library. Through Arm-PCR of CDR3 regions and iRepertoire HTBI primers, TCR beta libraries were built. In TCRdb, the multiplex PCR reads were re-called with MiXCR into one record per CDR3 protein. Among 400,000 to 650,000 distinct CDR3 sequences listed, around 16% were seen once. This same sample was also part of a study on T cells in Graves' hyperthyroidism and ophthalmopathy.

Sample: peripheral blood mononuclear cells (PBMCs), taken at new diagnosis, from a patient treated with antithyroid drugs. All receptors derive from a woman aged 35 to 59 with Graves disease.

The gene calls are TRBV20-1 and TRBJ1-2; tentatively, D is TRBD1 (5 bases). The germline V and J ends were trimmed by 4 bases and 3 bases, with 12 bases remaining between them. CDR3 size: 13 residues. Germline CDR1 and CDR2: DFQATT and SNEGSKA (reference sequence). CDR3 bases: TGCAGTGCTACCGTCGGGACTGACTATGGCTACACCTTC. Translating it yields CSATVGTDYGYTF.

This clonotype has at least ten counts. The V gene is TRBV13, the J gene TRBJ2-7; TRBD1 matches at 7 bases. The V segment lost 5 bases and the J segment 3 bases; nucleotides outside the gene matches: 10. This CDR3 is 15 amino acids long. Germline V gene data show CDR1 as PRHDT and CDR2 as FYEKMQ (reference sequence). The CDR3 DNA reads TGTGCCAGCAGCCCCTCACAGGGGAAGGACTACGAGCAGTACTTC. This gives the protein CASSPSQGKDYEQYF.

This clonotype was picked up many times. This sequence joins TRBV29-1 and TRBJ1-2; 8 nucleotides line up with TRBD1. Trimming removed 0 bases from V and 2 bases from J; junction bases left unmatched: 14. There are 18 residues in the CDR3. Germline CDR1 and CDR2: SQVTM and ANQGSEA. The CDR3 loop reads CSVEDLHAQGVNNYGYTF. The CDR3 DNA is TGCAGCGTTGAAGATTTGCATGCACAGGGGGTGAACAACTATGGCTACACCTTC. Full variable domain (missing parts from reference TRBV29-1 and TRBJ1-2): SAVISQKPSRDICQRGTSLTIQCQVDSQVTMMFWYRQQPGQSLTLIATANQGSEATYESGFVIDKFPISRPNLTFSTLTVSNMSPEDSSIYLCSVEDLHAQGVNNYGYTFGSGTRLTVV.

This clonotype has at least ten counts. The chain recombines TRBV24-1 with TRBJ1-5; the D gene is possibly TRBD1 (5 bases). The V end was cut by 0 bases, the J end by 1 base, with 12 bases between. The CDR3 is made up of 17 amino acids. Per germline, CDR1 KGHDR and CDR2 SFDVKD. CDR3 loop: CATSDLSGPDSNQPQHF. The CDR3 coding sequence is TGTGCCACCAGTGATTTGTCAGGGCCGGACAGCAATCAGCCCCAGCATTTT.

About this clonotype: Compared with germline, one end of the junction differs, possibly owing to a read error. The chain employs TRBV7-9 and TRBJ2-1, with 8 bases lining up with TRBD2. Germline assignment: CDR1 SEHNR and CDR2 FQNEAQ (reference sequence). CDR3 length: 14 residues. CDR3: CASSRGGLYNGQFF. CDR3 nucleotide sequence: TGTGCCAGCAGCCGGGGGGGGCTCTACAATGGGCAGTTCTTC.

The chain links TRBV12-3 or TRBV12-4 to TRBJ2-3; the match to TRBD2 covers 10 bases. This CDR3 comprises 14 residues. The V segment lost 4 bases and the J segment 5 bases; nucleotides outside the gene matches: 3. The CDR3 loop reads CASSSWTSGDTQYF. The CDR3 nucleotides are TGTGCCAGCAGTTCCTGGACTAGCGGAGATACGCAGTATTTT.

This clonotype has a count of ten or more. The chain is built from TRBV5-1 and TRBJ2-3; 15 bases match TRBD2. V shed 4 bases, J shed 3 bases, and the junction held 3 bases outside the gene matches. Germline V gives CDR1 SGHRS, CDR2 YFSETQ. CDR3 length equals 16 residues. The CDR3, as DNA: TGCGCCAGCAGCCACGGGACTAGCGGGGGGACAGATACGCAGTATTTT. Protein sequence: CASSHGTSGGTDTQYF.

This clonotype was counted a few times. V and J are TRBV13 and TRBJ2-1, with D uncertain. CDR3 size: 13 residues. V lost 5 bases and J lost 4, with 9 bases in between. Germline V gives CDR1 PRHDT, CDR2 FYEKMQ (reference sequence). CDR3 amino acids: CASSVVPYNEQFF. CDR3 DNA: TGTGCCAGCAGCGTAGTTCCTTACAATGAGCAGTTCTTC. Based on the CDR3 plus reference TRBV13 and TRBJ2-1, the full variable domain is AAGVIQSPRHLIKEKRETATLKCYPIPRHDTVYWYQQGPGQDPQFLISFYEKMQSDKGSIPDRFSAQQFSDYHSELNMSSLELGDSALYFCASSVVPYNEQFFGPGTRLTVL.

At least ten counts were recorded for this clonotype. The V gene is TRBV12-3 or TRBV12-4, the J gene TRBJ2-7, with 10 bases that match TRBD1. The V and J ends lost 6 bases and 2 bases, in that order; junction bases with no gene match: 4. The CDR3 length is 14 residues. CDR3 sequence (DNA): TGTGCCAGCAGGACCGGGACAGGGGCCTACGAGCAGTACTTC. It is translated as CASRTGTGAYEQYF.

The chain links TRBV10-3 to TRBJ2-3, with D perhaps TRBD1 (6 bases). TRBJ2-7 matches the DNA end more closely, so the J call is doubtful. The CDR3 covers 16 residues. Germline V gene sequence: CDR1 ENHRY, CDR2 SYGVKD. The CDR3 loop reads CAISDPGTRSRDEQYF. CDR3 coding DNA: TGTGCCATCAGTGACCCGGGGACAAGGAGTCGGGACGAGCAGTACTTC.

This clonotype has more than one count but fewer than ten. The chain has TRBV12-3 or TRBV12-4 and TRBJ2-7; D is possibly TRBD2 (6 bases). The ends were cut back, 3 bases at V and 5 bases at J, with 14 bases in the middle. The CDR3 is made up of 14 amino acids. Here the CDR3 reads CASSLGGDVHEQYF. The CDR3, as DNA: TGTGCCAGCAGTTTGGGGGGAGACGTTCACGAGCAGTACTTC.

The chain is built from TRBV28 and TRBJ2-3; 8 nucleotides agree with TRBD1. The CDR3 contains 18 residues. Germline lookup yields CDR1 MDHEN and CDR2 SYDVKM. V shed 2 bases and J 3 bases; nucleotides not matched to a gene: 13. The CDR3 DNA follows: TGTGCCAGCAGTTTAACAGGGGGTGAGGGTGGGGCGACAGATACGCAGTATTTT. Protein sequence: CASSLTGGEGGATDTQYF.

This clonotype came up many times. The rearrangement joins TRBV2 to TRBJ1-2; unclear D gene. This CDR3 comprises 13 residues. V lost 7 bases and J 0 bases, leaving 9 bases between the germline ends. The germline gives CDR1 SNHLY, CDR2 FYNNEI. This CDR3 is CASKRVANYGYTF. In DNA form, the CDR3 reads TGTGCCAGCAAGAGGGTAGCTAACTATGGCTACACCTTC. Complete variable domain (other parts from reference TRBV2 and TRBJ1-2): EPEVTQTPSHQVTQMGQEVILRCVPISNHLYFYWYRQILGQKVEFLVSFYNNEISEKSEIFDDQFSVERPDGSNFTLKIRSTKLEDSAMYFCASKRVANYGYTFGSGTRLTVV.

This chain connects TRBV6-1 to TRBJ1-2, with 7 nucleotides matching TRBD1. V lost 7 bases and J lost 7; bases outside the gene matches: 9. Germline V gene data show CDR1 as MNHNS and CDR2 as SASEGT. The CDR3 is 13 amino acids. DNA for the CDR3: TGTGCCAGCAAGACAGGGAATTTGGCTGGCTACACCTTC. It encodes CASKTGNLAGYTF.

Only a few counts were recorded for this clonotype. The rearrangement uses TRBV5-1 and TRBJ1-1, with unresolved D. Germline assignment: CDR1 SGHRS and CDR2 YFSETQ. V lost 2 bases to trimming and J lost 0 bases, with 14 bases between them. CDR3 size: 16 residues. The CDR3: CASSFGIRNLNTEAFF. The DNA of the CDR3 is TGCGCCAGCAGCTTCGGGATCCGGAATCTGAACACTGAAGCTTTCTTT.

About this clonotype: A single base separates this from a much larger clone, so it may be a read error. J is TRBJ2-7 and V is TRBV12-5; 10 bases are a match to TRBD2. Germline assignment: CDR1 LGHNT and CDR2 FRNRAP. This CDR3 region has 17 residues. CDR3 sequence: CASGLLRQSGGAYGQYF. The DNA for the CDR3 is TGTGCTAGTGGTTTGCTCCGCCAAAGCGGGGGGGCGTACGGGCAGTACTTC.

Details on this clonotype: A much larger clone sits a single nucleotide away, making a read error possible. The conserved phenylalanine or tryptophan is not found at the CDR3 terminus, so this likely reflects a read error. The chain is built from TRBV18 and TRBJ2-3; maybe TRBD1 (5 bases). Per germline, CDR1 KGHSH and CDR2 LQKENI. This CDR3 region has 13 residues. V was shortened by 6 bases and J by 2 bases, with 9 bases between the two germline ends. The DNA of the CDR3 is TGTGCCAGCTCCCCGACAGCCACAGATACGCAGTATTTG. Its translation is CASSPTATDTQYL.

The chain uses TRBV7-8 and TRBJ2-7; 9 bases are shared with TRBD1. CDR3 length equals 15 residues. With V trimmed by 3 bases and J by 5 bases, 8 bases remained unmatched. From germline, CDR1 is SGHVS and CDR2 FQNEAQ. As DNA, the CDR3 is TGTGCCAGCAGCTTTTTGACAGGGGGAACGGACGAGCAGTACTTC. Translation gives CASSFLTGGTDEQYF.

In this sample, this clonotype turned up many times. V usage is TRBV7-8 and J usage is TRBJ2-5; D uncertain. V was cut by 1 base and J by 2 bases, with 17 bases left in between. Per germline, CDR1 SGHVS and CDR2 FQNEAQ. CDR3 length: 17 residues. The CDR3 loop is CASSLDRQMSIQETQYF. DNA of the CDR3: TGTGCCAGCAGCTTAGACCGGCAGATGTCAATTCAAGAGACCCAGTACTTC. Together with reference TRBV7-8 and TRBJ2-5, the CDR3 gives the full variable domain: GAGVSQSPRYKVAKRGQDVALRCDPISGHVSLFWYQQALGQGPEFLTYFQNEAQLDKSGLPSDRFFAERPEGSVSTLKIQRTQQEDSAVYLCASSLDRQMSIQETQYFGPGTRLLVL.